The entry below gives a single TCR beta chain sequence along with its context. Its antigen is currently unknown. The data were produced by immunoSEQ multiplex PCR, yet TCRdb's version contains in-frame clones alone and is incomplete. The top ten clones hold under 7.5% of a sample with 200,000 or so clones, just under 90% of them seen once. Trimming removed 5 bases from V and 4 bases from J, with 3 bases in between. CDR1 is MNHNY, CDR2 SVGAGI, per germline (reference sequence). There are 11 residues in the CDR3. The data belong to a study of T cell responses to AZD1222 COVID-19 vaccine. Broader study findings: Spike was spanned by vaccine-associated CD4 TCRs, which were dominant at 160-218 and 743-854. Donors in the cohort were predominantly white British and more often female, and clonal diversity was possibly underestimated.

This TCR was sampled from an adult in good health. Sequences were derived from peripheral blood, sampled on day 0 of AZD1222 vaccination. The chain has TRBV6-6 and TRBJ1-5, with D uncertain. The CDR3 is CASSSNQPQHF. The CDR3 bases are TGTGCCAGCAGTAGTAATCAGCCCCAGCATTTT.